This passage covers 7 T cell receptor beta chains from one sample sequenced in a study of T cells in Graves' hyperthyroidism and ophthalmopathy. There were TCR beta CDR3 regions amplified from RNA transcripts. The HTBI set primed first-round TCR CDR3 RT-PCR. TCRdb called the multiplex PCR reads again in MiXCR, with one record for every CDR3 protein. The sample includes nearly 250,000 distinct CDR3 sequences, approximately 25% of them seen just once. The specimen was blood. Every receptor here comes from a woman aged 40 to 49 with Graves' ophthalmopathy.

The genes are TRBV15 and TRBJ2-2; TRBD2 matches 11 bases. CDR3 length equals 17 residues. The V gene's germline CDR1 is LNHNV and CDR2 YYDKDF (reference sequence). J gave up 7 bases and V 9 bases, and 16 bases lay outside the gene matches. CDR3 sequence (DNA): TGTGCCACTGCACTAGCGGGGGCCGTACGAGGGATCGGGGAGCTGTTTTTT. This codes for CATALAGAVRGIGELFF.

This chain links TRBV6-1 with TRBJ2-7; D is unresolved. Germline V gives CDR1 MNHNS, CDR2 SASEGT. V lost 10 bases to trimming and J lost 3 bases, with 10 bases between them. The CDR3 sequence is 11 residues long. Here the CDR3 DNA reads TGTGCCACTCTTTACTTCTACGAGCAGTACTTC. Its protein product is CATLYFYEQYF.

The table lists this clonotype with many counts. Here the CDR3 reads CATSTGAPDDTEAFF. DNA for the CDR3: TGTGCCACCTCAACAGGGGCCCCGGACGACACTGAAGCTTTCTTT. The chain has TRBV10-3 and TRBJ1-1; 7 bases are shared with TRBD1. Germline V gene lookup returns CDR1 ENHRY and CDR2 SYGVKD. This CDR3 has 15 residues. J was trimmed by 3 bases and V by 10 bases; bases with no gene match: 14.

This clonotype came up many times. The J gene is TRBJ2-5, the V gene TRBV20-1, with 16 bases fitting TRBD2. The CDR3 contains 16 residues. Germline V gene data show CDR1 as DFQATT and CDR2 as SNEGSKA (reference sequence). Germline trimming cut 5 bases from V and 3 bases from J; bases unmatched to any gene: 6. The CDR3 nucleotides are TGCAGTGCTGGGACTAGCGGGAGGGCCCGGGAAGAGACCCAGTACTTC. It translates to CSAGTSGRAREETQYF.

This clonotype was counted many times. The chain employs TRBV12-3 or TRBV12-4 and TRBJ2-2, with 7 bases lining up with TRBD1. The CDR3 is made up of 15 amino acids. The J segment lost 1 base and the V segment lost 8 bases, leaving 7 bases of the junction unmatched. The DNA for the CDR3 is TGTGCCAGCGCGAGGCCAGGGGGGAACACCGGGGAGCTGTTTTTT. This gives the protein CASARPGGNTGELFF.

This clonotype was counted many times. V gene TRBV27 combines with J gene TRBJ1-2, with a weak D call TRBD1 (6 bases). The germline V gene has CDR1 MNHEY and CDR2 SMNVEV (reference sequence). V was pared by 0 bases and J by 7 bases, with 12 bases between. The CDR3 runs to 14 residues. CDR3 sequence: CASSLSRGGLGYTF. The CDR3 nucleotides read TGTGCCAGCAGTTTATCGAGGGGGGGCCTTGGCTACACCTTC.

The table lists this clonotype with many counts. This chain links TRBV19 with TRBJ2-7, with 13 bases lining up with TRBD2. Per germline, CDR1 LNHDA and CDR2 SQIVND (reference sequence). The CDR3 has 17 residues. V trimming: 6 bases; J trimming: 2 bases; junction bases outside the gene matches: 10. The CDR3 DNA is TGTGCCAGTAGCCGGACTAGCGGGAGCGCAGCTCCCTACGAGCAGTACTTC. Translating it yields CASSRTSGSAAPYEQYF.